These T cell receptor beta chains were read from a single sample in a study of shared clonotypes between healthy human individuals. Using immunoSEQ multiplex PCR, the repertoire was profiled, and TCRdb retains in-frame clones only, with some absent. Here the sample spans about 1 million clones, about 75% being singletons. The sequenced material came from memory CD4+ T cells sorted from blood. The receptors shown here come from a man between 18 and 35 years old in good health. Both conserved end residues are part of each CDR3. The order of the fields is D gene, V gene, clone size, J gene, CDR3 DNA, CDR3 protein. A D gene is named only where the DNA matches it firmly. Rows may omit the clone size; those that give it use once, few, many or a size class.

d_call: TRBD1
v_call: TRBV27
clone_size: NA
j_call: TRBJ1-5
cdr3_nt: TGTGCCAGCAGTCCCCGGACAGGGGGCGCATACAATCAGCCCCAGCATTTT
cdr3_aa: CASSPRTGGAYNQPQHF

d_call: NA
v_call: TRBV7-8
clone_size: NA
j_call: TRBJ1-1
cdr3_nt: TGTGCCAGCAGCTTAGGCTGGCAAAACCCCTGGAACACTGAAGCTTTCTTT
cdr3_aa: CASSLGWQNPWNTEAFF

d_call: TRBD2
v_call: TRBV2
clone_size: once
j_call: TRBJ2-3
cdr3_nt: TGTGCCAGCAGTGAAGCAGGGACTAGGGCAGATACGCAGTATTTT
cdr3_aa: CASSEAGTRADTQYF

d_call: TRBD2
v_call: TRBV5-1
clone_size: NA
j_call: TRBJ2-7
cdr3_nt: TGCGCCAGCAGCACAAGCGGGAGGGCCCGCTACGAGCAGTACTTC
cdr3_aa: CASSTSGRARYEQYF

d_call: NA
v_call: TRBV19
clone_size: few
j_call: TRBJ2-1
cdr3_nt: TGTGCCAGTAGTATGTGGCGGGGCAGCTCCTACAATGAGCAGTTCTTC
cdr3_aa: CASSMWRGSSYNEQFF

d_call: NA
v_call: TRBV7-6
clone_size: NA
j_call: TRBJ2-5
cdr3_nt: TGTGCCAGCAGCCGAGGTGTATATGGGGGGCTAGGGCGTAACCAAGAGACCCAGTACTTC
cdr3_aa: CASSRGVYGGLGRNQETQYF

d_call: NA
v_call: TRBV18
clone_size: NA
j_call: TRBJ1-4
cdr3_nt: TGTGCCAGCTCACCCTTCATAACAGGGAATAATGAAAAACTGTTTTTT
cdr3_aa: CASSPFITGNNEKLFF

d_call: TRBD2
v_call: TRBV5-1
clone_size: NA
j_call: TRBJ2-1
cdr3_nt: TGCGCCAGCAGCCCGGGACTAGCGGGGGGGCCCGCCAATGAGCAGTTCTTC
cdr3_aa: CASSPGLAGGPANEQFF

d_call: NA
v_call: TRBV6-5
clone_size: NA
j_call: TRBJ1-3
cdr3_nt: TGTGCCAGCAGATCCACAGGGTCTGGAAACACCATATATTTT
cdr3_aa: CASRSTGSGNTIYF

d_call: TRBD2
v_call: TRBV7-8
clone_size: NA
j_call: TRBJ2-1
cdr3_nt: TGTGCCAGCAGTCCCCGGGAGGGGTCCTACAATGAGCAGTTCTTC
cdr3_aa: CASSPREGSYNEQFF

d_call: NA
v_call: TRBV9
clone_size: many
j_call: TRBJ1-1
cdr3_nt: TGTGCCAGCTCCGTATTACAGGGCACTGAAGCTTTCTTT
cdr3_aa: CASSVLQGTEAFF

d_call: NA
v_call: TRBV6-5
clone_size: NA
j_call: TRBJ2-7
cdr3_nt: TGTGCCAGCAGTTACAGGGACGGTCCCTACGAGCAGTACTTC
cdr3_aa: CASSYRDGPYEQYF

d_call: TRBD1
v_call: TRBV30
clone_size: NA
j_call: TRBJ1-4
cdr3_nt: TGTGCCAGGCGGACAGGGACTAATGAAAAACTGTTTTTT
cdr3_aa: CARRTGTNEKLFF

d_call: TRBD1
v_call: TRBV18
clone_size: NA
j_call: TRBJ1-5
cdr3_nt: TGTGCCAGCTCGCTAGGGACAGGGGGAACCCAGCATTTT
cdr3_aa: CASSLGTGGTQHF

d_call: NA
v_call: TRBV5-1
clone_size: NA
j_call: TRBJ2-7
cdr3_nt: TGCGCCAGCAGCTTGCCCCCAACCTACGAGCAGTACTTC
cdr3_aa: CASSLPPTYEQYF

d_call: TRBD1
v_call: TRBV5-8
clone_size: NA
j_call: TRBJ2-7
cdr3_nt: TGTGCCAGCAGTCTTGGCGCAGGGACAGGGGAATACGAGCAGTACTTC
cdr3_aa: CASSLGAGTGEYEQYF